The 20 T cell receptor beta chains in this list originate from one sample, sequenced in a study of T-cell reconstitution after alpha-beta-depleted transplantation in children. Unique molecular identifiers were incorporated when the TCRbeta library was constructed. TCRdb recomputed calls from the PCR reads with MiXCR, one row per CDR3 protein. The sample lists 90,000 to 100,000 distinct CDR3 sequences, 9.5% to 15% occurring once. The input for sequencing was PBMCs from the stem cell graft donor, taken from the stem cell graft. Receptors were obtained from a human donor who donated a stem cell graft to a child with inherited bone marrow failure.

The CDR3 here is CASKPREDTGELFF. CDR3 in DNA: TGTGCCAGCAAGCCGCGGGAGGACACCGGGGAGCTGTTTTTT. The rearrangement links TRBV7-6 to TRBJ2-2, with TRBD2 matching 8 bases. J lost 3 bases, V lost 7 bases, and 4 bases had no gene match. Germline V gives CDR1 SGHVS, CDR2 FNYEAQ. The CDR3 runs 14 residues.

This clonotype came up many times. The V gene is TRBV7-9, the J gene TRBJ2-7, with 9 bases that match TRBD1. J gave up 3 bases and V 1 base, and 4 bases lay outside the gene matches. The CDR3 length is 15 residues. Germline V gene sequence: CDR1 SEHNR, CDR2 FQNEAQ (reference sequence). The DNA for the CDR3 is TGTGCCAGCAGCTTAGGGACAGGGGTTCTCTACGAGCAGTACTTC. Translated, it gives CASSLGTGVLYEQYF.

The sample holds a few counts of this clonotype. The V and J genes are TRBV7-2 and TRBJ1-3, with a possible D match to TRBD1 (5 bases). Trimming took off 4 bases at V and 3 bases at J, with 19 bases between the two ends. CDR3 length equals 17 residues. Germline V gene lookup returns CDR1 SGHTA and CDR2 FQGNSA. DNA of the CDR3: TGTGCCAGCAGCTGGCTTCAGGGAAGCTCATTTGGAAACACCATATATTTT. As protein: CASSWLQGSSFGNTIYF. The full variable domain, completed using reference TRBV7-2 and TRBJ1-3, is GAGVSQSPSNKVTEKGKDVELRCDPISGHTALYWYRQSLGQGLEFLIYFQGNSAPDKSGLPSDRFSAERTGGSVSTLTIQRTQQEDSAVYLCASSWLQGSSFGNTIYFGEGSWLTVV.

This clonotype was seen repeatedly, ten times or more. V usage is TRBV20-1 and J usage is TRBJ2-1, with D perhaps TRBD2 (6 bases). V was cut by 0 bases and J by 2 bases, with 11 bases left in between. Germline-derived CDR1 and CDR2 are DFQATT and SNEGSKA (reference sequence). The CDR3 runs to 15 residues. CDR3 coding DNA: TGCAGTGCTAGAGAGGGTAGCGGCCCCTACAATGAGCAGTTCTTC. Translated: CSAREGSGPYNEQFF.

This clonotype appeared many times. This sequence joins TRBV11-2 and TRBJ2-3; D remains unclear. This CDR3 has 13 amino acids. Germline CDR1 reads SGHAT; CDR2 reads FQNNGV. Trimming removed 0 bases from V and 5 bases from J, with 6 bases in between. This CDR3 reads CASSLDRLDTQYF. The CDR3 DNA is TGTGCCAGCAGCTTAGATCGTCTAGATACGCAGTATTTT.

Ten or more counts support this clonotype. This rearrangement joins TRBV3-1 to TRBJ2-4; D is possibly TRBD1 (5 bases). This CDR3 has 12 amino acids. Deletions cut 4 bases from V and 9 bases from J, with 10 bases between. CDR1 is LGHDT, CDR2 YNNKEL, per germline (reference sequence). CDR3 protein: CASSRGPAIQYF. The DNA of the CDR3 is TGTGCCAGCAGCCGGGGCCCGGCCATTCAGTACTTC.

The sample holds many counts of this clonotype. The chain recombines TRBV7-2 with TRBJ2-3; D ambiguous. V lost 3 bases to trimming and J lost 10 bases, with 11 bases between them. CDR3 size: 12 residues. Germline values: CDR1 SGHTA, CDR2 FQGNSA. In nucleotides, the CDR3 is TGTGCCAGCAGCTTGGTACCGGCTCCGCAGTATTTT. Its translation is CASSLVPAPQYF.

The J gene is TRBJ2-3, the V gene TRBV5-1, with 8 positions matching TRBD1. The germline V gene encodes CDR1 SGHRS and CDR2 YFSETQ. This CDR3 is 15 amino acids long. J lost 2 bases, V lost 4 bases, and 6 bases had no gene match. CDR3 sequence reads: CASSDTGGFTDTQYF. Written as DNA, the CDR3 is TGCGCCAGCAGCGATACAGGGGGATTCACAGATACGCAGTATTTT.

The genes are TRBV7-6 and TRBJ2-7; tentatively, D is TRBD1 (6 bases). The germline gives CDR1 SGHVS, CDR2 FNYEAQ. The CDR3 spans 13 residues. V dropped 5 bases and J dropped 3 bases, with 11 bases sitting between them. The CDR3 bases are TGTGCCAGCAGCCCGGGACATATCTACGAGCAGTACTTC. Residues: CASSPGHIYEQYF. The whole variable domain, filled in from reference TRBV7-6 and TRBJ2-7, reads GAGVSQSPRYKVTKRGQDVALRCDPISGHVSLYWYRQALGQGPEFLTYFNYEAQQDKSGLPNDRFSAERPEGSISTLTIQRTEQRDSAMYRCASSPGHIYEQYFGPGTRLTVT.

This clonotype was seen many times. The chain links TRBV7-2 to TRBJ1-6; weak D call: TRBD1 (6 bases). Per germline, CDR1 SGHTA and CDR2 FQGNSA. Trimming shortened V by 3 bases and J by 13 bases, and 16 bases separated the two germline ends. There are 14 residues in the CDR3. The CDR3 nucleotides read TGTGCCAGCAGCTTGGGACACCAAACCTGGCCCCTCCACTTT. Its protein product is CASSLGHQTWPLHF.

The chain couples TRBV29-1 to TRBJ1-3, with D uncertain. Germline values: CDR1 SQVTM, CDR2 ANQGSEA. CDR3 length: 13 amino acids. The V and J ends lost 7 bases and 0 bases respectively, with 10 bases between them. This CDR3 reads CSAVTNSGNTIYF. The CDR3 coding sequence is TGCAGCGCCGTGACAAACTCTGGAAACACCATATATTTT.

This clonotype was counted many times. The chain combines TRBV28 with TRBJ1-1; D is unresolved. The CDR3 is made up of 14 amino acids. Looked up from germline, CDR1 is MDHEN and CDR2 is SYDVKM. Trimming shortened V by 3 bases and J by 0 bases, and 8 bases separated the two germline ends. CDR3 bases: TGTGCCAGCAGTTTTTATGGACTGAACACTGAAGCTTTCTTT. Its protein is CASSFYGLNTEAFF.

There are many counts of this clonotype. The rearrangement uses TRBV5-1 and TRBJ1-5; 8 bases are shared with TRBD1. Germline V gene sequence: CDR1 SGHRS, CDR2 YFSETQ. V was clipped by 4 bases and J by 2 bases; unmatched bases: 5. This CDR3 contains 15 residues. The CDR3 here is CASSASTGGNQPQHF. The CDR3 nucleotides are TGCGCCAGCAGCGCCTCGACAGGGGGCAATCAGCCCCAGCATTTT.

This clonotype was detected ten times or more. The rearrangement links TRBV28 to TRBJ1-5, with 12 bases matching TRBD1. The germline CDR1 and CDR2 sequences are MDHEN and SYDVKM. This CDR3 is 16 amino acids long. J was trimmed by 7 bases and V by 6 bases; bases with no gene match: 10. The CDR3 nucleotides read TGTGCCAGCAGCGCAGGGACAGGGGGCGCTTACCAGCCCCAGCATTTT. It translates to CASSAGTGGAYQPQHF. Full variable domain (rest looked up from reference TRBV28 and TRBJ1-5): DVKVTQSSRYLVKRTGEKVFLECVQDMDHENMFWYRQDPGLGLRLIYFSYDVKMKEKGDIPEGYSVSREKKERFSLILESASTNQTSMYLCASSAGTGGAYQPQHFGDGTRLSIL.

The rearrangement uses TRBV7-2 and TRBJ2-5; maybe TRBD1 (5 bases). Germline CDR1 SGHTA, CDR2 FQGNSA. The V and J ends lost 3 bases and 3 bases respectively, with 8 bases between them. This CDR3 contains 13 residues. The CDR3 DNA is TGTGCCAGCAGCTTGATAGGGGAAGAGACCCAGTACTTC. Translated, it gives CASSLIGEETQYF.

This clonotype has only a few counts. The chain joins TRBV2 to TRBJ1-1, with no clear D. V gave up 6 bases and J gave up 1 base, with 3 bases separating them. This CDR3 contains 11 residues. Germline V gene data show CDR1 as SNHLY and CDR2 as FYNNEI. The CDR3 loop reads CASRANTEAFF. CDR3 bases: TGTGCCAGCAGAGCGAACACTGAAGCTTTCTTT. Looking up the rest from reference TRBV2 and TRBJ1-1 gives the full variable domain: EPEVTQTPSHQVTQMGQEVILRCVPISNHLYFYWYRQILGQKVEFLVSFYNNEISEKSEIFDDQFSVERPDGSNFTLKIRSTKLEDSAMYFCASRANTEAFFGQGTRLTVV.

Ten or more counts support this clonotype. The CDR3 is CAARDIPGNTIYF. DNA of the CDR3: TGTGCCGCAAGGGACATCCCTGGAAACACCATATATTTT. The chain is built from TRBV6-1 and TRBJ1-3; tentatively, D is TRBD1 (6 bases). The CDR3 covers 13 residues. V lost 11 bases and J 2 bases, leaving 13 bases between the germline ends. Germline V gene sequence: CDR1 MNHNS, CDR2 SASEGT.

Many counts were recorded for this clonotype. The V and J genes are TRBV5-6 and TRBJ1-2; D remains unclear. Trimming shortened V by 3 bases and J by 12 bases, and 15 bases separated the two germline ends. This CDR3 contains 12 residues. Germline values: CDR1 SGHDT, CDR2 YYEEEE. The CDR3 loop is CASSSSPSGNTF. As DNA, the CDR3 is TGTGCCAGCAGCTCCAGTCCCAGCGGCAACACCTTC.

This clonotype has just one count. The chain combines TRBV21-1 with TRBJ2-6; the table's D call, TRBD2, was not checked against the DNA. TRBV21-1 is labeled a pseudogene. This CDR3 has 18 residues. DNA of the CDR3: TGTGCCAGCAGCAAAGTGAGCGTGAGAGGGATTGGGGCCAACGTCCTGACTTTC. Its protein product is CASSKVSVRGIGANVLTF.

This clonotype turned up a few times. The gene calls are TRBV7-2 and TRBJ2-5; 8 nucleotides agree with TRBD2. Germline-derived CDR1 and CDR2 are SGHTA and FQGNSA. The CDR3 runs 14 residues. The ends lost 5 bases at V and 5 bases at J; junction bases unmatched: 7. CDR3 loop: CASSPQGLGETQYF. The DNA for the CDR3 is TGTGCCAGCAGCCCCCAGGGACTAGGGGAGACCCAGTACTTC. Looking up the rest from reference TRBV7-2 and TRBJ2-5 gives the full variable domain: GAGVSQSPSNKVTEKGKDVELRCDPISGHTALYWYRQSLGQGLEFLIYFQGNSAPDKSGLPSDRFSAERTGGSVSTLTIQRTQQEDSAVYLCASSPQGLGETQYFGPGTRLLVL.